A selection of T cell receptor beta chains follows, all from one sample in a study of blood T cell repertoires in COVID-19. TCRdb's copy holds only in-frame clones and misses some; the assay was immunoSEQ multiplex PCR. The sample lists over 200,000 clones, approximately 88% occurring once. Sequencing was done on a sample of PBMCs or T cells enriched from blood (not recorded which). These receptors came from a man aged 18-30 years with acute COVID-19. Each CDR3 is given with its conserved first and last residue. D genes are given only for firm matches. Expanded clones are given a class, and other clones once, few, many or no size at all.

J: TRBJ2-3
V: TRBV28
size: -
D: TRBD2
CDR3: CASSPTSGRTVTQYF
DNA: TGTGCCAGCAGTCCGACTAGCGGCCGCACAGTTACGCAGTATTTT

J: TRBJ2-1
V: TRBV29-1
size: -
D: TRBD2
CDR3: CSVSGLADYNEQFF
DNA: TGCAGCGTTTCGGGACTAGCGGACTACAATGAGCAGTTCTTC

J: TRBJ1-2
V: TRBV5-6
size: once
D: TRBD1
CDR3: CASSYGTGESWGYTF
DNA: TGTGCCAGCAGCTACGGGACAGGGGAAAGTTGGGGCTACACCTTC

J: TRBJ2-7
V: TRBV9
size: -
D: -
CDR3: CASSPGVAEGYEQYF
DNA: TGTGCCAGCAGCCCCGGGGTAGCGGAAGGCTACGAGCAGTACTTC

J: TRBJ1-1
V: TRBV28
size: -
D: -
CDR3: CASSSILTEAFF
DNA: TGTGCCAGCAGTTCCATACTCACTGAAGCTTTCTTT

J: TRBJ1-1
V: TRBV4-1
size: -
D: -
CDR3: CASSQTAVDAEAFF
DNA: TGCGCCAGCAGTCAGACAGCCGTTGACGCTGAAGCTTTCTTT

J: TRBJ2-1
V: TRBV29-1
size: -
D: TRBD2
CDR3: CSALSGMVYNEQFF
DNA: TGCAGCGCCTTGAGCGGGATGGTCTACAATGAGCAGTTCTTC

J: TRBJ1-4
V: TRBV19
size: -
D: TRBD1
CDR3: CASSVDRGGEKLFF
DNA: TGTGCCAGTAGTGTGGACAGGGGAGGTGAAAAACTGTTTTTT

J: TRBJ1-2
V: TRBV4-2
size: -
D: TRBD1
CDR3: CASSQEPGQVYYGYTF
DNA: TGTGCCAGCAGCCAAGAACCAGGACAGGTTTACTATGGCTACACCTTC

J: TRBJ1-3
V: TRBV4-3
size: -
D: -
CDR3: CASSQERVQISGNTIYF
DNA: TGCGCCAGCAGCCAAGAGAGGGTCCAGATATCTGGAAACACCATATATTTT

J: TRBJ2-3
V: TRBV25-1
size: -
D: TRBD2
CDR3: CASSEASSGGPTDTQYF
DNA: TGTGCCAGCAGTGAGGCCTCTAGCGGGGGCCCCACAGATACGCAGTATTTT

J: TRBJ1-1
V: TRBV11-3
size: -
D: -
CDR3: CASSLEYEAGDNEAFF
DNA: TGTGCCAGCAGCTTAGAGTATGAGGCAGGGGACAATGAAGCTTTCTTT

J: TRBJ1-2
V: TRBV7-9
size: -
D: -
CDR3: CASSKEGDFYYGYTF
DNA: TGTGCCAGCAGCAAAGAGGGGGATTTCTACTATGGCTACACCTTC

J: TRBJ1-1
V: TRBV18
size: -
D: -
CDR3: CASSPIGAHTEAFF
DNA: TGTGCCAGCTCACCAATTGGGGCCCACACTGAAGCTTTCTTT

J: TRBJ1-2
V: TRBV3-1/TRBV3-2
size: -
D: -
CDR3: CASSQARVVNGYTF
DNA: TGTGCCAGCAGCCAAGCCAGGGTGGTAAATGGCTACACCTTC

J: TRBJ2-2
V: TRBV7-2
size: -
D: TRBD1
CDR3: CASSLHTPGTANTGELFF
DNA: TGTGCCAGCAGCCTGCACACCCCCGGGACAGCAAACACCGGGGAGCTGTTTTTT

J: TRBJ2-7
V: TRBV6-5
size: few
D: -
CDR3: CASSPPPLPSSEQYF
DNA: TGTGCCAGCAGTCCCCCGCCGTTACCCTCCAGCGAGCAGTACTTC

J: TRBJ2-7
V: TRBV28
size: once
D: TRBD1
CDR3: CASNSPRQGSKPHSPYEQYF
DNA: TGTGCCAGCAACTCCCCCCGACAGGGGTCCAAACCTCATAGCCCCTACGAGCAGTACTTC

J: TRBJ1-3
V: TRBV28
size: -
D: -
CDR3: CASTSGGTIYF
DNA: TGTGCCAGCACTTCGGGGGGCACCATATATTTT

J: TRBJ2-7
V: TRBV30
size: -
D: TRBD1
CDR3: CAWSVLGQGAREQYF
DNA: TGTGCCTGGAGTGTACTGGGGCAGGGGGCTCGGGAGCAGTACTTC

J: TRBJ2-1
V: TRBV7-8
size: -
D: TRBD2
CDR3: CASSLRLAGNEQFF
DNA: TGTGCCAGCAGCTTGCGTCTAGCGGGAAATGAGCAGTTCTTC

J: TRBJ1-5
V: TRBV4-1
size: -
D: -
CDR3: CASSLWTVSNQPQHF
DNA: TGCGCCAGCAGCCTCTGGACAGTTAGCAATCAGCCCCAGCATTTT

J: TRBJ2-2
V: TRBV19
size: -
D: TRBD2
CDR3: CASSIGVLSGNGGELFF
DNA: TGTGCCAGTAGTATAGGGGTACTTAGCGGGAATGGCGGGGAGCTGTTTTTT

J: TRBJ2-3
V: TRBV9
size: -
D: TRBD2
CDR3: CASSVATAGGGLGTDTQYF
DNA: TGTGCCAGCAGCGTAGCTACGGCGGGAGGAGGGTTGGGCACAGATACGCAGTATTTT

J: TRBJ1-2
V: TRBV28
size: -
D: TRBD1
CDR3: CASSSGQGIDYGYTF
DNA: TGTGCCAGCAGTTCCGGACAGGGTATTGACTATGGCTACACCTTC

J: TRBJ2-5
V: TRBV25-1
size: -
D: TRBD2
CDR3: CASSEPSGRDQETQYF
DNA: TGTGCCAGCAGTGAGCCTAGCGGGAGGGATCAAGAGACCCAGTACTTC

J: TRBJ1-6
V: TRBV7-9
size: -
D: TRBD1
CDR3: CASSRDSYNSPLHF
DNA: TGTGCCAGCAGCCGGGACAGCTATAATTCACCCCTCCACTTT

J: TRBJ2-2
V: TRBV9
size: few
D: -
CDR3: CASSVQQLNTGELFF
DNA: TGTGCCAGCAGCGTACAACAGCTGAACACCGGGGAGCTGTTTTTT

J: TRBJ1-4
V: TRBV28
size: -
D: -
CDR3: CASMSGGEGEKLFF
DNA: TGTGCCAGCATGTCCGGAGGGGAGGGTGAAAAACTGTTTTTT

J: TRBJ2-1
V: TRBV9
size: -
D: TRBD2
CDR3: CASSGGRARNNEQFF
DNA: TGTGCCAGCAGCGGAGGGAGGGCCCGGAACAATGAGCAGTTCTTC

J: TRBJ2-1
V: TRBV28
size: -
D: TRBD2
CDR3: CASSSPGGSRDEQFF
DNA: TGTGCCAGCAGTTCCCCTGGCGGGAGTCGGGATGAGCAGTTCTTC

J: TRBJ1-2
V: TRBV9
size: -
D: -
CDR3: CASTGRDYGYTF
DNA: TGTGCCAGCACGGGGAGGGACTATGGCTACACCTTC

J: TRBJ1-1
V: TRBV30
size: -
D: -
CDR3: CAWSVSTGTEAFF
DNA: TGTGCCTGGAGTGTAAGTACAGGGACTGAAGCTTTCTTT

J: TRBJ2-7
V: TRBV6-2/TRBV6-3
size: -
D: TRBD1
CDR3: CASSSQGDHEQYF
DNA: TGTGCCAGCAGTTCCCAGGGGGATCACGAGCAGTACTTC

J: TRBJ2-2
V: TRBV2
size: -
D: -
CDR3: CASSGSTNTGELFF
DNA: TGTGCCAGCAGTGGGAGCACTAACACCGGGGAGCTGTTTTTT

J: TRBJ1-5
V: TRBV5-1
size: few
D: -
CDR3: CASRTDRNQPQHF
DNA: TGCGCCAGCAGGACCGACAGAAATCAGCCCCAGCATTTT

J: TRBJ2-2
V: TRBV6-2/TRBV6-3
size: -
D: -
CDR3: CASSYIVWELFF
DNA: TGTGCCAGCAGTTACATCGTCTGGGAGCTGTTTTTT

J: TRBJ2-4
V: TRBV29-1
size: once
D: TRBD1
CDR3: CSVPGGSTKNIQYF
DNA: TGCAGCGTTCCAGGGGGCTCGACCAAAAACATTCAGTACTTC

J: TRBJ1-2
V: TRBV11-2
size: -
D: TRBD1
CDR3: CASRQQGDYGYTF
DNA: TGTGCCAGCAGACAACAGGGGGACTATGGCTACACCTTC

J: TRBJ2-1
V: TRBV9
size: -
D: TRBD1
CDR3: CASSPRGTGFNEQFF
DNA: TGTGCCAGCAGTCCACGAGGGACAGGGTTCAATGAGCAGTTCTTC